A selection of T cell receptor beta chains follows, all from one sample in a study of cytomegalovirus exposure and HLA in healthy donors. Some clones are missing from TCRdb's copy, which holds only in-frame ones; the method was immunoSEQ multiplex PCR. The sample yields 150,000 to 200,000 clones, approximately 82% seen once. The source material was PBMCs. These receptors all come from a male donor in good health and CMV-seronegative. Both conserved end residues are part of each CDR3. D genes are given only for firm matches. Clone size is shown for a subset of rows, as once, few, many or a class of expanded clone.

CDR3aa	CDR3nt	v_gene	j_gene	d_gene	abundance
CASSSPTIGGGEPQHF	TGTGCCAGCAGCTCCCCAACCATTGGCGGGGGAGAGCCCCAGCATTTT	TRBV28	TRBJ1-5	.	few
CASRIEREEPYNEQFF	TGTGCAAGTCGCATAGAGCGGGAGGAACCCTACAATGAGCAGTTCTTC	TRBV12-2	TRBJ2-1	.	.
CASSPIQGGAEAFF	TGTGCCAGCTCACCGATTCAGGGAGGTGCTGAAGCTTTCTTT	TRBV18	TRBJ1-1	.	.
CASSVGVAEQRETQYF	TGTGCCAGCAGCGTAGGAGTCGCCGAGCAACGGGAGACCCAGTACTTC	TRBV9	TRBJ2-5	.	.
CASTAQGETQYF	TGTGCCAGCACCGCCCAGGGGGAGACCCAGTACTTC	TRBV6-1	TRBJ2-5	.	.
CASRTGLRDTEAFF	TGTGCCAGCAGGACAGGGCTTAGGGACACTGAAGCTTTCTTT	TRBV2	TRBJ1-1	TRBD1	few
CASSQAGGLETQYF	TGTGCCAGCAGCCAGGCAGGAGGTTTGGAGACCCAGTACTTC	TRBV7-3	TRBJ2-5	.	.
CASSERQNNEQFF	TGTGCCAGCAGTGAGCGGCAGAACAATGAGCAGTTCTTC	TRBV2	TRBJ2-1	.	.
CASSGDETQYF	TGTGCCAGCTCAGGGGACGAGACCCAGTACTTC	TRBV21-1	TRBJ2-5	.	once
CASSYQWGGIANEKLFF	TGTGCCAGCAGCTACCAATGGGGAGGGATTGCTAATGAAAAACTGTTTTTT	TRBV27	TRBJ1-4	.	once
CASSWDRDYGYTF	TGTGCCAGCAGTTGGGACAGGGACTATGGCTACACCTTC	TRBV6-5	TRBJ1-2	TRBD1	.
CASSLESSGGGESTDTQYF	TGTGCCAGCAGCTTAGAGTCGAGCGGGGGAGGGGAGAGCACAGATACGCAGTATTTT	TRBV11-2	TRBJ2-3	TRBD2	.
CASSDSGEQFF	TGTGCCAGCAGTGATTCGGGTGAGCAGTTCTTC	TRBV2	TRBJ2-1	.	once
CAIGRSTDTQYF	TGTGCCATCGGGAGATCGACAGATACGCAGTATTTT	TRBV10-3	TRBJ2-3	.	.
CASSQDTKGGRVAEAFF	TGCGCCAGCAGCCAAGATACTAAGGGAGGACGGGTCGCTGAAGCTTTCTTT	TRBV4-1	TRBJ1-1	.	.
CASSWALRGEQFF	TGTGCCAGCAGCTGGGCCCTTCGGGGGGAGCAGTTCTTC	TRBV7-9	TRBJ2-1	.	once
CASSPVEQGVYEQYF	TGTGCCAGCTCACCAGTTGAACAGGGTGTGTACGAGCAGTACTTC	TRBV18	TRBJ2-7	.	.
CASSLLQHNQPQHF	TGCGCCAGCAGCTTACTACAACACAATCAGCCCCAGCATTTT	TRBV5-1	TRBJ1-5	.	.
CASSPDVAGDNEQFF	TGTGCCAGCAGCCCGGACGTCGCAGGGGACAATGAGCAGTTCTTC	TRBV5-4	TRBJ2-1	.	.
CASSDTGGAYEQYF	TGTGCCAGCAGTGACACAGGGGGCGCGTACGAGCAGTACTTC	TRBV28	TRBJ2-7	TRBD1	.
CASSGSADTQYF	TGTGCCAGCTCAGGTTCTGCGGATACGCAGTATTTT	TRBV18	TRBJ2-3	.	.
CASSSRGGVRQGTEAFF	TGTGCCAGCAGCTCCCGGGGCGGGGTTAGGCAAGGCACTGAAGCTTTCTTT	TRBV7-8	TRBJ1-1	.	.
CASSYSSTRNTEAFF	TGTGCCAGCAGTTACTCGAGCACTAGGAACACTGAAGCTTTCTTT	TRBV6-5	TRBJ1-1	.	.
CASSERDRPSYEQYF	TGCGCCAGCAGCGAACGGGACAGGCCCTCCTACGAGCAGTACTTC	TRBV5-1	TRBJ2-7	TRBD1	few
CASSGWGGTEAFF	TGTGCCAGCAGTGGGTGGGGGGGGACTGAAGCTTTCTTT	TRBV6-1	TRBJ1-1	.	.
CASRPTDGSYNEQFF	TGTGCCAGCAGACCCACCGACGGGTCCTACAATGAGCAGTTCTTC	TRBV6-5	TRBJ2-1	.	.
CASSPGFEQYF	TGCGCCAGCAGCCCCGGGTTCGAGCAGTACTTC	TRBV5-1	TRBJ2-7	.	few
CASSFASGGTSGIPYEQYF	TGTGCCAGCAGTTTCGCCTCAGGGGGGACTAGCGGGATCCCCTACGAGCAGTACTTC	TRBV27	TRBJ2-7	TRBD2	.
CASSLDLGLGGETQYF	TGCGCCAGCAGCTTGGATTTGGGACTAGGGGGAGAGACCCAGTACTTC	TRBV5-1	TRBJ2-5	TRBD2	few
CASRFGGQSGYEQYF	TGTGCCAGTAGGTTTGGAGGTCAGTCCGGGTACGAGCAGTACTTC	TRBV19	TRBJ2-7	.	.
CASSFQGRDRRAYEQYF	TGTGCCAGCAGCTTCCAGGGACGGGACAGGCGTGCCTACGAGCAGTACTTC	TRBV7-8	TRBJ2-7	TRBD1	.
CASSVGGRGTDTQYF	TGTGCCAGCAGCGTAGGAGGGAGGGGCACAGATACGCAGTATTTT	TRBV9	TRBJ2-3	TRBD2	.
CASRTGLTTEAFF	TGTGCCAGCAGAACAGGGTTAACAACTGAAGCTTTCTTT	TRBV27	TRBJ1-1	.	.
CASTGSGNTIYF	TGTGCCAGCACCGGCTCTGGAAACACCATATATTTT	TRBV27	TRBJ1-3	.	.
CASSHRGQDTEAFF	TGTGCCAGCAGCCACAGGGGCCAGGACACTGAAGCTTTCTTT	TRBV5-6	TRBJ1-1	TRBD1	.
CATSRRAGEQFF	TGTGCCACCAGCAGGAGGGCGGGAGAGCAGTTCTTC	TRBV15	TRBJ2-1	.	.
CASSGGGSYNEQFF	TGTGCCAGCAGTGGGGGGGGCTCCTACAATGAGCAGTTCTTC	TRBV27	TRBJ2-1	TRBD2	.
CSVEVVGQRIYNEQFF	TGCAGCGTTGAAGTGGTGGGACAACGCATCTACAATGAGCAGTTCTTC	TRBV29-1	TRBJ2-1	.	.
CASKPGGGQPQHF	TGTGCCAGCAAGCCGGGGGGCGGGCAGCCCCAGCATTTT	TRBV6-5	TRBJ1-5	.	.
CASSFAGAYEQYF	TGTGCCAGCAGCTTCGCGGGAGCCTACGAGCAGTACTTC	TRBV7-9	TRBJ2-7	TRBD2	few
CASSFEAYTGELFF	TGTGCCAGCAGTTTTGAGGCCTACACCGGGGAGCTGTTTTTT	TRBV27	TRBJ2-2	.	.
CASVGGPEAFF	TGTGCCAGCGTAGGGGGACCAGAAGCTTTCTTT	TRBV27	TRBJ1-1	.	.
CASSPDRGTTLLYEQYF	TGCGCCAGCAGCCCCGACAGGGGCACGACTCTCCTCTACGAGCAGTACTTC	TRBV5-1	TRBJ2-7	TRBD1	few
CASSVGGRGVGEKLFF	TGTGCCAGCAGCGTAGGGGGCAGGGGAGTTGGGGAAAAACTGTTTTTT	TRBV9	TRBJ1-4	.	.
CASSLTGTSSNEQYF	TGTGCCAGCAGTTTAACGGGGACTAGCTCAAACGAGCAGTACTTC	TRBV27	TRBJ2-7	TRBD2	.
CAWSPGTFSNQPQHF	TGTGCCTGGAGTCCCGGGACATTTAGCAATCAGCCCCAGCATTTT	TRBV30	TRBJ1-5	.	.
CASSLFLPGTSHTDTQYF	TGTGCCAGCAGCTTATTCCTCCCCGGGACTAGCCACACAGATACGCAGTATTTT	TRBV7-3	TRBJ2-3	TRBD2	.